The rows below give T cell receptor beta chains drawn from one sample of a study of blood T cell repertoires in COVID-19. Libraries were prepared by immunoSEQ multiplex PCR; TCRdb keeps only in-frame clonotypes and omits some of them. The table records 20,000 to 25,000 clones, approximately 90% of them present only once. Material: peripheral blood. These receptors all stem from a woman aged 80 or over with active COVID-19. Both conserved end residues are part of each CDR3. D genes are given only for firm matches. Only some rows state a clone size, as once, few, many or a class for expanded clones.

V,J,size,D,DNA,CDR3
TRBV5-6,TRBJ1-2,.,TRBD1,TGTGCCAGCAGCTTGGTGGGACAGGGTCCCTATGGCTACACCTTC,CASSLVGQGPYGYTF
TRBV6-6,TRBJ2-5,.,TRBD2,TGTGCCAGCAGTCCCCTCGGGACTAGCGGGGGGTCGGAGACCCAGTACTTC,CASSPLGTSGGSETQYF
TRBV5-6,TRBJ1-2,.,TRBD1,TGTGCCAGCAGCCGCTGGACAGGGGGCGATACCTTCTATGGCTACACCTTC,CASSRWTGGDTFYGYTF
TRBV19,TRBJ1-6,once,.,TGTGCCAGTAGTATTGGTGGTCGGGGGGCTAGGAGTTCACCCCTCCACTTT,CASSIGGRGARSSPLHF
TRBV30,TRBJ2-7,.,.,TGTGCCTGGAGCCAGGGACTCCTAAATTCCTACGAGCAGTACTTC,CAWSQGLLNSYEQYF
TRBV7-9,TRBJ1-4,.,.,TGTGCCAGCAGTACTCCCCAAGGGGGAGAGAATGAAAAACTGTTTTTT,CASSTPQGGENEKLFF
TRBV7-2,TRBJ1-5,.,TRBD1,TGTGCCAGCAGTCTGACAGGGGGTAGCAATCAGCCCCAGCATTTT,CASSLTGGSNQPQHF
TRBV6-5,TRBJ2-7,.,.,TGTGCCAGCAGTACCCTACAGGGACGCGAGCAGTACTTC,CASSTLQGREQYF
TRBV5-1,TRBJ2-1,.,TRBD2,TGCGCCAGCAGCCTTCGAACTAGCGGGGGTAACAATGAGCAGTTCTTC,CASSLRTSGGNNEQFF
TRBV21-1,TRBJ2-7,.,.,TGTGCCAGCAGCAAGAGGTTCTCCTCCTACGAGCAGTACTTC,CASSKRFSSYEQYF
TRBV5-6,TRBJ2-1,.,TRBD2,TGTGCCAGCAGCTACGGGGGGGACAATGAGCAGTTCTTC,CASSYGGDNEQFF
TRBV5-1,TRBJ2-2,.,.,TGCGCCAGCAGCCTTGACGCGGGGAACACCGGGGAGCTGTTTTTT,CASSLDAGNTGELFF
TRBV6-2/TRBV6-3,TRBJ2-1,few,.,TGTGCCAGCAGCTTACCGGGACATGGCAATGAGCAGTTCTTC,CASSLPGHGNEQFF
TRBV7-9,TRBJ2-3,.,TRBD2,TGTGCCAGCAGCGCCGTTAGCGGGGGCCGCACAGATACGCAGTATTTT,CASSAVSGGRTDTQYF
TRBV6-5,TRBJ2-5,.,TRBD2,TGTGCCAGCAGTTACTCTGGGCGGGGGGCCGAAGAGACCCAGTACTTC,CASSYSGRGAEETQYF
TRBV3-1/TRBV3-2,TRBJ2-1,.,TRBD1,TGTGCCAGCAGCGGTACAGGGGCCCTCCTCAGCTCCTACAATGAGCAGTTCTTC,CASSGTGALLSSYNEQFF
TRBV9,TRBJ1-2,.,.,TGTGCCAGCAGCGTAGGGGGGGTAGACATTACTTCTAACTATGGCTACACCTTC,CASSVGGVDITSNYGYTF
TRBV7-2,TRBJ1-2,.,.,TGTGCCAGCAGCCCCGGGAGTGGTATCTATGGCTACACCTTC,CASSPGSGIYGYTF
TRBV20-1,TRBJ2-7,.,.,TGCAGTGCTTTTCAGGGCTACGAGCAGTACTTC,CSAFQGYEQYF
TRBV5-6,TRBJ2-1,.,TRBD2,TGTGCCAGCAGCTTGGCTGCGGGGGGGCCAGGATCCTACAATGAGCAGTTCTTC,CASSLAAGGPGSYNEQFF
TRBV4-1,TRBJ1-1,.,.,TGCGCCAGCAGCCTGGGGGGGCGAATCGGTGGGAACACTGAAGCTTTCTTT,CASSLGGRIGGNTEAFF
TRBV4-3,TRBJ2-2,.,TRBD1,TGCGCCAGCAGCCAAGAAGGGACAGCGAACACCGGGGAGCTGTTTTTT,CASSQEGTANTGELFF
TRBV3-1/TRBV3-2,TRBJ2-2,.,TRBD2,TGTGCCAGCACCGGGACTAGCGGTGGGGTTGCCGGGGAGCTGTTTTTT,CASTGTSGGVAGELFF
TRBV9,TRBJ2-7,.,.,TGTGCCAGCAGCGTAGAAGGGGAAACCTCCTACGAGCAGTACTTC,CASSVEGETSYEQYF
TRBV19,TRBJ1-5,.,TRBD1,TGTGCCAGTAGTACTCTGGGACAGGGCAAGAGCAATCAGCCCCAGCATTTT,CASSTLGQGKSNQPQHF
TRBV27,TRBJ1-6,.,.,TGTGCCAGCAGCGCCCAGGGTTTGGTTAATTCACCCCTCCACTTT,CASSAQGLVNSPLHF
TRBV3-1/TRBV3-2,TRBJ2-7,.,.,TGTGCCAGCAGCCAAGCGAATTGGCTGTACTTC,CASSQANWLYF
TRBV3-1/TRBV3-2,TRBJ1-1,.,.,TGTGCCAGCAGACGGACACAGGACACTGAAGCTTTCTTT,CASRRTQDTEAFF
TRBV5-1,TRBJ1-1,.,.,TGCGCCAGCAGCTTTAACAGGGAGAACACTGAAGCTTTCTTT,CASSFNRENTEAFF
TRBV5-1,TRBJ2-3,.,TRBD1,TGCGCCAGCAGGGTCCAGGGGGCTGTGACAGATACGCAGTATTTT,CASRVQGAVTDTQYF
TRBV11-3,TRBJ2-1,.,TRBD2,TGTGCCAGCAGCTTAGGGCTAGCGGGGGTCAATGAGCAGTTCTTC,CASSLGLAGVNEQFF
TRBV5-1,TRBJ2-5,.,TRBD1,TGCGCCAGCAGCTTGGGACAGGGCGGTGGGGAGACCCAGTACTTC,CASSLGQGGGETQYF
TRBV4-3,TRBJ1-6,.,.,TGCGCCAGCAGCCAAGAAGTCAGGGTTTATAATTCACCCCTCCACTTT,CASSQEVRVYNSPLHF